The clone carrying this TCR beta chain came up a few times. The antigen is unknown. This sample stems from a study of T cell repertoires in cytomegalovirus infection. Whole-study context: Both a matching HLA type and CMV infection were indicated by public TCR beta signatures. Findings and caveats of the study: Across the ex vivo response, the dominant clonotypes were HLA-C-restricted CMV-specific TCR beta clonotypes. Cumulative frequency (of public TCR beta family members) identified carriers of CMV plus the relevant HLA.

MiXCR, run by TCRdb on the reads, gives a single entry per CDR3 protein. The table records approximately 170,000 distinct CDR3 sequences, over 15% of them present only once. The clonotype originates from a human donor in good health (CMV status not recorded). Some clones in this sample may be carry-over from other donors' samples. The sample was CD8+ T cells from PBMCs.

The CDR3 is CASSLGPNEAFF. For the CDR3, the DNA is TGTGCCAGCAGCTTAGGACCGAATGAGGCTTTCTTT. The chain employs TRBV7-8 and TRBJ1-1; D call uncertain. Germline loops: CDR1 SGHVS, CDR2 FQNEAQ. The CDR3 spans 12 residues. Trimming cost V 1 base and J 11 bases, with 11 bases left between them.